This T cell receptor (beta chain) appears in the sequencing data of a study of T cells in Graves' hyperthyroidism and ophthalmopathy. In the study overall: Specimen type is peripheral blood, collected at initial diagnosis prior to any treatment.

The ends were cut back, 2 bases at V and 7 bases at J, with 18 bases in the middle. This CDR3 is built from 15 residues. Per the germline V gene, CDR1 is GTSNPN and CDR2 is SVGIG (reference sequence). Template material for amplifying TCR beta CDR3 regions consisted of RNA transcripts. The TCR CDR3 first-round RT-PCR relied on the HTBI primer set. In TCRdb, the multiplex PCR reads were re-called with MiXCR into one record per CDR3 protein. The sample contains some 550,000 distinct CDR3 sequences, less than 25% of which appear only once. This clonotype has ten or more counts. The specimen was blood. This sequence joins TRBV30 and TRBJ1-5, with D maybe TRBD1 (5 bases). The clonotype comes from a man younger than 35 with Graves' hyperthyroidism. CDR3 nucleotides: TGTGCCTGGAGTCGGGCAGGGCCGACGTGGCAGCCCCAGCATTTT. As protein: CAWSRAGPTWQPQHF.